This T cell receptor beta chain was obtained from a study of blood T cell repertoires in COVID-19. As for the study in general: The analysed material was cDNA or gDNA that came from T cells, B-cell-depleted T cells, or PBMCs.

This CDR3 contains 14 residues. Germline loops: CDR1 KGHDR, CDR2 SFDVKD. V was clipped by 4 bases and J by 6 bases; unmatched bases: 3. This table comes from immunoSEQ multiplex PCR, and its TCRdb copy is limited to in-frame clones, with some not included. This sample has 90,000 or so clones, with approximately 79% found just once. This TCR derives from an elderly woman with acute or convalescent COVID-19. Source material: peripheral blood. This chain joins TRBV24-1 and TRBJ2-5; TRBD1 agrees at 11 bases. CDR3 coding DNA: TGTGCCACCAGTGACGGACAGGGGGCACAGACCCAGTACTTC. This translates into CATSDGQGAQTQYF.